The T cell receptor beta chain described here comes from a study of T cell responses to AZD1222 COVID-19 vaccine (dated by TCRdb to the early 2020s). Background for the entire study: A total of about 250 trial participants underwent TCR sequencing, of whom 207 had received two doses of AZD1222 and 26 had received two doses of the MenACWY control vaccine. Enrollment into the trials was organized by age into subgroups of 18-55, 56-69 and 70-plus years, and those subgroups contained about 150, 27 and 61 TCR-sequenced participants, respectively. General study outcomes and caveats: After two AZD1222 doses, spike-specific TCR breadth and depth were significantly higher than at day 0 and than in MenACWY recipients. Participants were mostly white British, with more females than males. The authors suggested clonal diversity may have been underestimated. Epitopes outside the regions mutated in the B.1.351 and B.1.1.7 variants were reportedly recognized by nearly half of the unique spike-specific TCRs. Because no samples from the day 14 peak response were available, repertoires could be characterized only after the peak T cell response. Vaccine-associated CD4 TCRs spanned the whole spike protein, with dominant responses in regions 160-218 and 743-854. Conclusions about previously exposed vaccinees are limited, since just five or six AZD1222 recipients were seropositive for SARS-CoV-2 at baseline. The 56-69-year group was small, and its depth increase did not reach significance, likely because of low power.

Comments on this clone: Its antigen is not yet known. Base qualities are not provided; no much larger clone lies one nucleotide away.

What this sample's time point label stands for: baseline before first vaccination. Taken with the paper, the label for treatment or condition translates to: meningococcal conjugate vaccine given as trial control. Vaccinee samples came from UK trials COV001 and COV002, including a single-blind randomized controlled phase 2/3 trial of AZD1222 (ChAdOx1 nCoV-19) in healthy adults. Trial participant PBMC samples were collected at day 0 and day 28 after the second dose for TCRbeta chain sequencing. The CDR3 regions of human TCRbeta chains were analyzed by immunosequencing. As for how the authors treated the data: Repertoire TCRs were checked for matches against a reference library of SARS-CoV-2-specific TCRs that had been generated using the MIRA antigen-specificity platform. Breadth was defined as the fraction of unique TCRs that were SARS-CoV-2-associated, and depth was defined as the fraction of total T cells that were SARS-CoV-2-associated. Using the MIRA data, each spike-specific TCR was mapped to the spike region that the TCR reacts to and placed in a CD4 or CD8 class. Log10-transformed breadth and depth values were compared by one-way ANOVA with Sidak's multiple comparisons tests. In TCRdb, the immuneACCESS table is reduced to in-frame sequences with V and J assigned. These tables do not hold every clone; where another copy was compared, an unresolved V gene accounts for under half, and the others remain unexplained. D and trimming come from the DNA, and the V and J calls and clone size come from that table. This sample is represented by roughly 180,000 clones; 87% of them were singletons. The ten most abundant clones make up 2.5% to 3% of the sample.

The V end loses 3 bases and the J end loses 3 bases, and a stretch of 18 bases separates them. Reading the germline V gene (reference sequence) gives CDR1 LNHDA and CDR2 SQIVND. Its CDR3 holds 17 amino acids, cysteine through phenylalanine. Just the 51-base CDR3 DNA is kept, in frame starting at base 1. The sample in question was peripheral blood, obtained on day 0 of MenACWY control vaccination. This clonotype was sampled from an adult in good health. This chain is built from TRBV19 and TRBJ1-3; no D gene can be assigned with confidence. The nucleotide sequence is TGTGCCAGTAGTATCTGGTCGCCAGAACTCTTTGGAAACACCATATATTTT. It encodes CASSIWSPELFGNTIYF.